Listed below are T cell receptor beta chains from one sample, sequenced in a study of shared clonotypes between healthy human individuals. Produced via immunoSEQ multiplex PCR; TCRdb's table is partial and in-frame only. Among approximately 840,000 clones listed, around 96% were seen once. Sample: naive CD8+ T cells sorted from blood. These receptor sequences come from a young man in good health. The CDR3 runs from the conserved cysteine through the conserved F or W. The D gene is left open where the match is weak. Size is stated for part of the rows, as once, few or many counts, or as a class when the clone is expanded.

TRBV19	once	TRBJ1-1	-	TGTGCCAGTAGTATAGTTTCAGGGAACACTGAAGCTTTCTTT	CASSIVSGNTEAFF
TRBV7-9	-	TRBJ2-5	TRBD2	TGTGCCAGCAGCTTACCTAGCGGGGAAGAGACCCAGTACTTC	CASSLPSGEETQYF
TRBV7-9	-	TRBJ2-1	TRBD2	TGTGCCAGTACATCCGGGAGGCCAAGAAATTACAATGAGCAGTTCTTC	CASTSGRPRNYNEQFF
TRBV7-9	-	TRBJ2-7	TRBD2	TGTGCCAGCAGCTTATTGGCGGGAGCGTCGGGTGAGCAGTACTTC	CASSLLAGASGEQYF
TRBV28	-	TRBJ2-7	TRBD1	TGTGCCAGCAGTTTGCCCGGACAGGGGGCCTACGAGCAGTACTTC	CASSLPGQGAYEQYF
TRBV28	-	TRBJ2-7	TRBD1	TGTGCCAGCAGTCCGCACGCGGACAGGGCCATCTCCTACGAGCAGTACTTC	CASSPHADRAISYEQYF
TRBV7-6	-	TRBJ2-7	-	TGTGCCAGCAGCTTTGAACGGCCAGGGAGCTACGAGCAGTACTTC	CASSFERPGSYEQYF
TRBV11-2	-	TRBJ2-5	-	TGTGCCAGCAGCACCGGGACCACTATCAGCAACCAAGAGACCCAGTACTTC	CASSTGTTISNQETQYF
TRBV2	-	TRBJ1-4	-	TGTGCCAGCAGTGAAGTAATCAGGGGAAGCGGTGAAAAACTGTTTTTT	CASSEVIRGSGEKLFF
TRBV21-1	-	TRBJ2-2	-	TGTGCCAGCAGCAACGGGCCTTACACCGGGGAGCTGTTTTTT	CASSNGPYTGELFF
TRBV27	-	TRBJ1-1	TRBD1	TGTGCCAGCAGTCACGGGACAGGGGCCTTGAACACTGAAGCTTTCTTT	CASSHGTGALNTEAFF
TRBV7-8	-	TRBJ2-1	-	TGTGCCAGCAGCTTAGCTGGGGAGCAGTTCTTC	CASSLAGEQFF
TRBV27	-	TRBJ2-7	TRBD1	TGTGCCAGCAGTTTCACAGGGGTATTGATCGAGCAGTACTTC	CASSFTGVLIEQYF
TRBV7-9	few	TRBJ2-5	TRBD2	TGTGCCAGCAGCTTAGGCTCTAGCGGGAGGGCCAAAAACTTC	CASSLGSSGRAKNF
TRBV9	-	TRBJ2-1	TRBD2	TGTGCCAGCAGCGTAGATGCGGGAGGGCCGAGGAATGAGCAGTTCTTC	CASSVDAGGPRNEQFF
TRBV7-9	once	TRBJ1-1	TRBD1	TGTGCAGCAGGGGGCAGCGAAGCTTTCTTT	CAAGGSEAFF
TRBV4-1	-	TRBJ2-7	-	TGCGCCAGCAGCCAAGCCGGGATCGTGTACGAGCAGTACTTC	CASSQAGIVYEQYF
TRBV5-1	-	TRBJ2-1	TRBD2	TGCGCCAGCAGCTTGGAAGGACTAGCGGGAGGACAACACAATGAGCAGTTCTTC	CASSLEGLAGGQHNEQFF
TRBV7-6	-	TRBJ2-1	-	TGTGCCAGCAGCACACAGGGAAGCTCCTACAATGAGCAGTTCTTC	CASSTQGSSYNEQFF
TRBV5-5	once	TRBJ2-3	-	TGTGCCAGCAGCTTAAAGGAGTGGAGGGCTGCAGATACGCAGTATTTT	CASSLKEWRAADTQYF
TRBV19	-	TRBJ1-1	-	TGTGCCAGTAGTATCGGTATGAACACTGAAGCTTTCTTT	CASSIGMNTEAFF
TRBV5-4	-	TRBJ2-1	-	TGTGCCAGCAGCTTGTGGGATTTTGAGCAGTTCTTC	CASSLWDFEQFF
TRBV27	-	TRBJ2-7	-	TGTGCCAGCAGTATCGGACAGACCTACGAGCAGTACTTC	CASSIGQTYEQYF
TRBV18	-	TRBJ2-7	-	TGTGCCAGCTCACCAGGCCCCTACGAGCAGTACTTC	CASSPGPYEQYF
TRBV5-5	few	TRBJ1-5	-	TGTGCCAGCAGCCCCGGACACCTTCCTCAGCCCCAGCATTTT	CASSPGHLPQPQHF
TRBV9	-	TRBJ2-1	-	TGTGCCAGCAGCGCATCCCCGAGTGTACAGCTCAATGAGCAGTTCTTC	CASSASPSVQLNEQFF
TRBV11-3	few	TRBJ2-7	-	TGTGCCAGCAGCCCCGGACAGAGCTACGAGCAGTACTTC	CASSPGQSYEQYF
TRBV5-1	-	TRBJ2-1	TRBD2	TGCGCCAGCAGCCTCCTCTCTAGCGGGAGTTCCTACAATGAGCAGTTCTTC	CASSLLSSGSSYNEQFF
TRBV2	-	TRBJ1-2	TRBD1	TGTGCCAGCAGCGTAACCGGGACAGACATCTATGGCTACACCTTC	CASSVTGTDIYGYTF
TRBV11-2	-	TRBJ2-5	-	TGTGCCAGCAGCTTAGTGTCGTCGGCTACCCAGTACTTC	CASSLVSSATQYF
TRBV7-9	-	TRBJ1-5	-	TGTGCCAGCAGCGCCATCTTGGAGCCCCAGCATTTT	CASSAILEPQHF
TRBV5-4	-	TRBJ2-7	-	TGTGCCAGCCGGGGAGAAGGGTACTACGAGCAGTACTTC	CASRGEGYYEQYF
TRBV2	-	TRBJ2-5	-	TGTGCCAGCAGGTCGGAGACCCAGTACTTC	CASRSETQYF
TRBV6-5	-	TRBJ2-1	-	TGTGCCAGCAGTTACATGGGACTGAACAATGAGCAGTTCTTC	CASSYMGLNNEQFF
TRBV7-7	-	TRBJ2-7	TRBD2	TGTGCCAGCAGCAGAGGGACTAGCAAAGAAGCCGAGCAGTACTTC	CASSRGTSKEAEQYF
TRBV29-1	-	TRBJ2-1	-	TGCAGCGTTGAAGATGTCCCCGGCCCCGGAAAACATTACAATGAGCAGTTCTTC	CSVEDVPGPGKHYNEQFF
TRBV19	-	TRBJ2-3	TRBD2	TGTGCCAGTAGTGGGGGACTAGCGGACACAGATACGCAGTATTTT	CASSGGLADTDTQYF
TRBV10-1	-	TRBJ2-1	-	TGCGCCAGCAGTGAGTCAGAGGGACTCAACAATGAGCAGTTCTTC	CASSESEGLNNEQFF
TRBV6-1	once	TRBJ1-1	-	TGTGCCAGCAGTGAAGAGGAGGGTATGAACACTGAAGCTTTCTTT	CASSEEEGMNTEAFF
TRBV7-6	-	TRBJ2-1	TRBD2	TGTGCCAGCAGCTTAGAAAGACTAGCAGGCGATGAGCAGTTCTTC	CASSLERLAGDEQFF
TRBV5-1	-	TRBJ2-3	-	TGCGCCAGCAGCCTTCATGGAGATACGCAGTATTTT	CASSLHGDTQYF
TRBV11-2	once	TRBJ2-1	-	TGTGCCAGCAGCTTAGGAATGGACTATTACAATGAGCAGTTCTTC	CASSLGMDYYNEQFF
TRBV5-1	-	TRBJ2-1	TRBD2	TGCGCCAGCAGCCCCTCTAGCGGGAGTGAGCAGTTCTTC	CASSPSSGSEQFF
TRBV29-1	-	TRBJ2-7	TRBD2	TGCAGCGTGGCGGGAGCAACCTACGAGCAGTACTTC	CSVAGATYEQYF
TRBV4-1	-	TRBJ2-7	-	TGCGCCAGCAGCCACAGGGGTTCCTACGAGCAGTACTTC	CASSHRGSYEQYF
TRBV19	once	TRBJ2-1	TRBD2	TGTGCCAGTAGTATAGGAAGCGGGAGGGCCTCCTACAATGAGCAGTTCTTC	CASSIGSGRASYNEQFF
TRBV7-9	-	TRBJ1-5	-	TGTGCCAGCAGCTTATCAGGGAATCAGCCCCAGCATTTT	CASSLSGNQPQHF
TRBV7-9	-	TRBJ1-5	-	TGTGCCAGCAGCTTAGGGGCGGGACAGCCCCAGCATTTT	CASSLGAGQPQHF
TRBV5-4	-	TRBJ2-1	-	TGTGCCAGCAGCTTTTTCGGCGGCCTCACCTACAATGAGCAGTTCTTC	CASSFFGGLTYNEQFF
TRBV4-2	-	TRBJ2-1	-	TGTGCCAGCGGGATCAGCTCCTACAATGAGCAGTTCTTC	CASGISSYNEQFF
TRBV9	-	TRBJ2-1	TRBD2	TGTGCCAGCAGCCCCCCCCCTAGCGGGAGTTCCAATGAGCAGTTCTTC	CASSPPPSGSSNEQFF
TRBV9	once	TRBJ1-1	TRBD1	TGTGCCAGCAGCGGGCGACAGGGCGGGAGCACTGAAGCTTTCTTT	CASSGRQGGSTEAFF
TRBV7-9	-	TRBJ2-3	TRBD2	TGTGCCAGCAGCCGGACTAGCGGAGGCACAGATACGCAGTATTTT	CASSRTSGGTDTQYF
TRBV5-6	-	TRBJ2-7	-	TGTGCCAGCAGCTACTGGACTCGAGACGAGCAGTACTTC	CASSYWTRDEQYF
TRBV27	-	TRBJ1-5	-	TGTGCCAGCAGTACCTCTTCCTGGATCACTAGCAATCAGCCCCAGCATTTT	CASSTSSWITSNQPQHF
TRBV5-1	-	TRBJ2-2	-	TGCGCCAGCAGCTTGGGAGGGAACCGGGAGCTGTTTTTT	CASSLGGNRELFF
TRBV4-3	-	TRBJ2-1	-	TGCGCCAGCAGCCAAGACGCCGGGACCTACAATGAGCAGTTCTTC	CASSQDAGTYNEQFF
TRBV27	-	TRBJ1-1	-	TGTGCCAGCACCGAACGCGGGACACCGAACACTGAAGCTTTCTTT	CASTERGTPNTEAFF
TRBV13	-	TRBJ2-5	TRBD2	TGTGCCAGCAGCTTAGGATCCGGGGGGAAAAAAGAGACCCAGTACTTC	CASSLGSGGKKETQYF